One sample yielded the 26 T cell receptor beta chains listed below, sequenced in a study of CD8 T cells in ankylosing spondylitis. TCRdb reanalysed the 5' RACE reads using MiXCR and keeps one entry per CDR3 protein. The sample lists approximately 260,000 distinct CDR3 sequences; around 9.2% were seen once. Sequenced: blood, either unsorted or a sorted T cell fraction (not recorded which). The receptors here all came from a male donor with ankylosing spondylitis or in good health (not recorded which).

This clonotype occurred many times. The V gene is TRBV5-1, the J gene TRBJ2-7; no clear D. The germline CDR1 and CDR2 sequences are SGHRS and YFSETQ. This CDR3 contains 13 residues. The V gene lost 1 base and the J gene lost 3 bases, with 8 bases spanning the gap. The CDR3 nucleotides read TGCGCCAGCAGCTTGAGCCACCTCTACGAGCAGTACTTC. This encodes CASSLSHLYEQYF.

This clonotype was counted ten times or more. J is TRBJ2-5 and V is TRBV4-2; 12 nucleotides agree with TRBD2. CDR1 LGHNA and CDR2 YNFKEQ come from the germline V gene. The J segment lost 0 bases and the V segment lost 3 bases, leaving 5 bases of the junction unmatched. The CDR3 consists of 17 residues. CDR3 region: CASSHGLAGLYQETQYF. The CDR3 DNA follows: TGTGCCAGCAGCCACGGACTAGCGGGACTATACCAAGAGACCCAGTACTTC.

The J gene is TRBJ2-5, the V gene TRBV11-3; 7 nucleotides align to TRBD1. The CDR3 contains 14 residues. Germline CDR1 and CDR2: SGHNT and YENEEA. The J segment lost 6 bases and the V segment lost 5 bases, leaving 9 bases of the junction unmatched. CDR3 region: CASSPDRDRQTQYF. The CDR3 bases are TGTGCCAGCAGCCCCGACAGGGACAGACAGACCCAGTACTTC.

There are many counts of this clonotype. The rearrangement joins TRBV3-1 to TRBJ2-7; D is possibly TRBD2 (5 bases). Deletions cut 1 base from V and 0 bases from J, with 13 bases between. Germline V gene data show CDR1 as LGHDT and CDR2 as YNNKEL (reference sequence). This CDR3 spans 16 amino acids. This chain's CDR3 is CASSQGPPGISYEQYF. For the CDR3, the DNA is TGTGCCAGCAGCCAAGGACCCCCGGGGATCTCCTACGAGCAGTACTTC.

The sample holds many counts of this clonotype. The J gene is TRBJ1-1, the V gene TRBV4-2; the D gene is possibly TRBD1 (6 bases). With 2 bases removed from V and 0 bases from J, the gap between germline ends came to 13 bases. This CDR3 comprises 16 residues. Germline V gives CDR1 LGHNA, CDR2 YNFKEQ. The CDR3 sequence: CASSQKGGGLNTEAFF. DNA for the CDR3: TGTGCCAGCAGCCAAAAGGGGGGTGGGCTGAACACTGAAGCTTTCTTT.

This clonotype was counted ten times or more. J is TRBJ1-5 and V is TRBV7-2; no reliable D call. CDR1 and CDR2 (germline): SGHTA, FQGNSA. The length of the CDR3 is 13 residues. The V and J ends lost 1 base and 8 bases respectively, with 9 bases between them. The CDR3, as DNA: TGTGCCAGCAGCTTAGGAGTGCGTGAGCCCCAGCATTTT. Translated, it gives CASSLGVREPQHF.

This clonotype was seen at least ten times. The chain is built from TRBV20-1 and TRBJ2-7, with 7 bases aligning to TRBD2. CDR1 and CDR2 (germline): DFQATT, SNEGSKA (reference sequence). The CDR3 contains 16 residues. V dropped 4 bases and J dropped 1; count of bases not matched to a gene: 13. The CDR3 DNA reads as TGCAGTGCTAAGGGGACGGCGGGAGAAATGTCCTACGAGCAGTACTTC. Residues: CSAKGTAGEMSYEQYF.

This clonotype occurred a few times. This chain links TRBV20-1 with TRBJ2-1; D perhaps matches TRBD2 (7 bases). The CDR3 covers 16 residues. The V end lost 5 bases, the J end lost 7 bases, and 24 bases lay between the germline ends. From germline, CDR1 is DFQATT and CDR2 SNEGSKA (reference sequence). CDR3 in amino acids: CSALMGNRGAENEQFF. DNA of the CDR3: TGCAGTGCTCTCATGGGGAACCGGGGGGCGGAAAATGAGCAGTTCTTC.

This clonotype occurred many times. The J gene is TRBJ2-5, the V gene TRBV12-3 or TRBV12-4, with TRBD2 as a possible D gene (5 bases). The CDR3 has 14 amino acids. V lost 0 bases, J lost 5 bases, and 10 bases lay in between. The CDR3 loop is CASSLARDRETQYF. CDR3 DNA sequence: TGTGCCAGCAGTTTAGCGAGGGATCGGGAGACCCAGTACTTC.

This clonotype was recorded many times. The V call is TRBV7-9, the J call TRBJ1-2; D not certain. Germline V CDR1 and CDR2: SEHNR, FQNEAQ (reference sequence). The CDR3 extends over 14 amino acids. Trimming cost V 1 base and J 4 bases, with 10 bases left between them. Here the CDR3 reads CASSLVAPSYGYTF. DNA of the CDR3: TGTGCCAGCAGCTTAGTGGCGCCTAGCTATGGCTACACCTTC.

Ten or more counts support this clonotype. This chain uses TRBV7-2 with TRBJ2-3, with 11 bases fitting TRBD1. The germline CDR1 and CDR2 sequences are SGHTA and FQGNSA. With V trimmed by 3 bases and J by 5 bases, 1 base remained unmatched. The CDR3 sequence is 14 residues long. The CDR3 sequence is CASSLGQGVDTQYF. For the CDR3, the DNA is TGTGCCAGCAGCTTGGGACAGGGGGTAGATACGCAGTATTTT.

At least ten counts were recorded for this clonotype. This chain joins TRBV5-6 and TRBJ2-5; a weak D match, TRBD1 (5 bases). The length of the CDR3 is 18 residues. V was clipped by 1 base and J by 1 base, with 20 bases between them. Germline CDR1 is SGHDT and CDR2 is YYEEEE. CDR3 DNA: TGTGCCAGCAGCTTGACCTACAGGTCCACTCTCCCCCAAGAGACCCAGTACTTC. It is translated as CASSLTYRSTLPQETQYF.

In this sample, this clonotype turned up many times. The rearrangement joins TRBV12-3 or TRBV12-4 to TRBJ2-3, with D perhaps TRBD2 (6 bases). V was pared by 2 bases and J by 6 bases, with 15 bases between. The CDR3 is 15 residues long. In DNA, the CDR3 is TGTGCCAGCAGTTTATCGGGCGGGGTCGCGGATACGCAGTATTTT. It encodes CASSLSGGVADTQYF.

This clonotype was seen a handful of times. The J gene is TRBJ1-4, the V gene TRBV12-3 or TRBV12-4; TRBD1 aligns across 9 bases. Unmatched junction bases numbered 7, after V lost 6 bases and J lost 8 bases. The CDR3 runs to 14 residues. The CDR3 DNA is TGTGCCAGCAGCCGGGACAGGGCAGGAGAAAAACTGTTTTTT. It codes for CASSRDRAGEKLFF.

This clonotype has just a few counts. V gene TRBV4-1 combines with J gene TRBJ2-7, with 9 bases aligning to TRBD1. This CDR3 region has 15 residues. Germline trimming cut 2 bases from V and 5 bases from J; bases unmatched to any gene: 7. Germline CDR1 is MGHRA and CDR2 is YSYEKL. The CDR3 DNA follows: TGCGCCAGCAGCCAATGGGGGACAGGGACCCACGAGCAGTACTTC. Its protein product is CASSQWGTGTHEQYF.

On this clonotype: A much larger clone differs by one base, so this may be a read error. The chain joins TRBV6-5 to TRBJ1-1; TRBD1 aligns across 7 bases. CDR1 is MNHEY, CDR2 SVGAGI, per germline. Losses at the gene ends were 1 base for V and 7 bases for J; bases not matched to a gene: 6. This CDR3 has 14 amino acids. DNA for the CDR3: TGTGCCAGCAGTTACTTGACAGGGAGGAGTGAAGCTTTCTTT. It specifies CASSYLTGRSEAFF.

The table lists this clonotype with many counts. The chain recombines TRBV28 with TRBJ2-5; 8 bases agree with TRBD1. After removal of 2 bases from V and 3 bases from J, the junction contained 5 bases not matched to a gene. This CDR3 region has 15 residues. Germline lookup yields CDR1 MDHEN and CDR2 SYDVKM. In nucleotides, the CDR3 is TGTGCCAGCAGTTTAAGGGGACAGGCGAAAGAGACCCAGTACTTC. It encodes CASSLRGQAKETQYF.

This clonotype has ten or more counts. The chain joins TRBV29-1 to TRBJ2-3; D is perhaps TRBD2 (6 bases). With 3 bases removed from V and 6 bases from J, the gap between germline ends came to 13 bases. Germline V gene sequence: CDR1 SQVTM, CDR2 ANQGSEA. The CDR3 contains 13 residues. CDR3 region: CSVDPSGLDTQYF. For the CDR3, the DNA is TGCAGCGTTGACCCCTCGGGACTCGATACGCAGTATTTT.

In its sample, this clonotype was seen many times. This chain links TRBV20-1 with TRBJ2-7, with D uncertain. V was trimmed by 3 bases and J by 3 bases, leaving 6 bases between them. Germline assignment: CDR1 DFQATT and CDR2 SNEGSKA (reference sequence). The CDR3 is 11 amino acids. The CDR3 sequence: CSASKGYEQYF. The CDR3 DNA is TGCAGTGCTAGTAAGGGCTACGAGCAGTACTTC.

This clonotype has a count of ten or more. The J gene is TRBJ2-1, the V gene TRBV7-2, with D tentatively TRBD2 (5 bases). Germline values: CDR1 SGHTA, CDR2 FQGNSA. With 1 base removed from V and 7 bases from J, the gap between germline ends came to 11 bases. The CDR3 runs to 14 residues. The CDR3 spells CASSLVPSLNEQFF. The CDR3 DNA reads as TGTGCCAGCAGCTTAGTTCCTAGCTTGAATGAGCAGTTCTTC. Full variable domain (remainder filled in from reference TRBV7-2 and TRBJ2-1): GAGVSQSPSNKVTEKGKDVELRCDPISGHTALYWYRQSLGQGLEFLIYFQGNSAPDKSGLPSDRFSAERTGGSVSTLTIQRTQQEDSAVYLCASSLVPSLNEQFFGPGTRLTVL.

This clonotype was seen ten or more times. This chain uses TRBV7-2 with TRBJ2-7, with 9 bases fitting TRBD1. The V and J ends lost 11 bases and 0 bases, in that order; junction bases with no gene match: 11. This CDR3 has 15 residues. The germline V gene has CDR1 SGHTA and CDR2 FQGNSA. CDR3 protein: CASARTGASSYEQYF. CDR3 coding DNA: TGTGCCTCAGCCCGGACAGGGGCTTCCTCCTACGAGCAGTACTTC. Together with reference TRBV7-2 and TRBJ2-7, the CDR3 gives the full variable domain: GAGVSQSPSNKVTEKGKDVELRCDPISGHTALYWYRQSLGQGLEFLIYFQGNSAPDKSGLPSDRFSAERTGGSVSTLTIQRTQQEDSAVYLCASARTGASSYEQYFGPGTRLTVT.

Ten or more counts support this clonotype. This CDR3 is CASSPPEGGRYSYNEQFF. DNA for the CDR3: TGTGCCAGCAGCCCACCGGAGGGGGGGCGGTACTCCTACAATGAGCAGTTCTTC. V usage is TRBV11-2 and J usage is TRBJ2-1, with D perhaps TRBD2 (7 bases). Per germline, CDR1 SGHAT and CDR2 FQNNGV. This CDR3 region has 18 residues. V shed 5 bases and J shed 0 bases, with 20 bases lying between them.

The V call is TRBV20-1, the J call TRBJ1-1; no clear D gene. V lost 1 base to trimming and J lost 3 bases, with 12 bases between them. The CDR3 is 14 residues long. Per germline, CDR1 DFQATT and CDR2 SNEGSKA (reference sequence). CDR3 nucleotide sequence: TGCAGTGCTAGAGCTTCCCACGGGTACACTGAAGCTTTCTTT. Its translation is CSARASHGYTEAFF.

This clonotype was seen at least ten times. The chain has TRBV5-1 and TRBJ2-3; 10 nucleotides agree with TRBD2. J was trimmed by 2 bases and V by 0 bases; bases with no gene match: 6. The CDR3 runs 17 residues. Per the germline V gene, CDR1 is SGHRS and CDR2 is YFSETQ. This chain's CDR3 is CASSLAASGSPTDTQYF. The CDR3 nucleotides are TGCGCCAGCAGCTTGGCCGCTAGCGGGAGTCCCACAGATACGCAGTATTTT.

This chain joins TRBV2 and TRBJ2-7; TRBD2 agrees at 11 bases. The CDR3 extends over 15 amino acids. V lost 6 bases to trimming and J lost 0 bases; unmatched junction nucleotides: 4. Germline V gene lookup returns CDR1 SNHLY and CDR2 FYNNEI. The chain's CDR3 is CASRAGTSGSYEQYF. The CDR3 region has the DNA TGTGCCAGCAGGGCCGGGACTAGCGGCTCCTACGAGCAGTACTTC.

This clonotype was seen at least ten times. The chain is built from TRBV5-1 and TRBJ2-1, with 10 bases fitting TRBD1. Germline CDR1 reads SGHRS; CDR2 reads YFSETQ. The length of the CDR3 is 12 residues. V was clipped by 3 bases and J by 16 bases; unmatched bases: 7. In nucleotides, the CDR3 is TGCGCCAGCAGCTCGGACAGGGGGAAAGAATTCTTC. Translated, it gives CASSSDRGKEFF. The variable domain in full, completed from reference TRBV5-1 and TRBJ2-1, reads KAGVTQTPRYLIKTRGQQVTLSCSPISGHRSVSWYQQTPGQGLQFLFEYFSETQRNKGNFPGRFSGRQFSNSRSEMNVSTLELGDSALYLCASSSDRGKEFFGPGTRLTVL.